A single sample is the source of the 9 T cell receptor beta chains below, sequenced in a study of blood T cell repertoires in COVID-19. The table came from immunoSEQ multiplex PCR; TCRdb's copy has only in-frame clones and leaves some out. The sample consists of approximately 180,000 clones, roughly 90% of them appearing once. Sequenced: peripheral blood. The receptor source for this set is a man over 45 with acute or convalescent COVID-19.

This chain connects TRBV16 to TRBJ2-5; 7 bases map to TRBD1. This CDR3 has 14 amino acids. V lost 4 bases and J lost 3; bases outside the gene matches: 5. The germline gives CDR1 KGHSY, CDR2 FQNENV. CDR3 in DNA: TGTGCCAGCAGCCCCCCGGGGACAGAAGAGACCCAGTACTTC. Encoded protein: CASSPPGTEETQYF.

This clone was seen more than once but under ten times. The identical CDR3 is also encoded by other nucleotide sequences in the sample. This rearrangement joins TRBV5-1 to TRBJ2-7, with TRBD1 as a possible D gene (5 bases). The CDR3 sequence is 11 residues long. Germline-derived CDR1 and CDR2 are SGHRS and YFSETQ. The ends were cut back, 4 bases at V and 7 bases at J, with 9 bases in the middle. CDR3 bases: TGCGCCAGCAGCACAGGACAAGAGCAGTACTTC. It specifies CASSTGQEQYF.

This sequence joins TRBV9 and TRBJ2-1; D unclear. CDR3 length: 15 amino acids. Deletions cut 0 bases from V and 2 bases from J, with 9 bases between. Germline values: CDR1 SGDLS, CDR2 YYNGEE. The CDR3 DNA follows: TGTGCCAGCAGCGTAGAGTACTTGACCTACAATGAGCAGTTCTTC. It codes for CASSVEYLTYNEQFF.

The rearrangement uses TRBV6-5 and TRBJ2-1, with TRBD2 matching over 10 bases. CDR1 and CDR2 from the germline V gene are MNHEY and SVGAGI. V lost 5 bases, J lost 9 bases, and 10 bases stayed unmatched. The CDR3 runs to 15 residues. The CDR3 loop reads CASSPLAGEVGEQFF. CDR3 DNA: TGTGCCAGCAGTCCTCTAGCGGGGGAGGTGGGTGAGCAGTTCTTC.

This chain connects TRBV4-2 to TRBJ2-1; TRBD2 matches at 7 bases. CDR1 LGHNA and CDR2 YNFKEQ come from the germline V gene. CDR3 length: 15 residues. The V segment lost 0 bases and the J segment 7 bases; nucleotides outside the gene matches: 6. In nucleotides, the CDR3 is TGTGCCAGCAGCCAAGATTACCTCGGGGGGAATGAGCAGTTCTTC. It yields the protein CASSQDYLGGNEQFF.

This CDR3 reads CASSPIPQGKEYF. In DNA form, the CDR3 reads TGTGCCAGCAGCCCGATCCCACAGGGGAAGGAGTACTTC. V usage is TRBV11-1 and J usage is TRBJ2-7; 7 bases map to TRBD1. V was pared by 5 bases and J by 11 bases, with 12 bases of the junction left unmatched. The CDR3 has 13 residues. Germline V CDR1 and CDR2: SGHAT, FQDESV (reference sequence).

This clone came up a few times. The gene calls are TRBV19 and TRBJ1-2; 8 nucleotides line up with TRBD1. Trimming at V came to 10 bases and at J to 5 bases, leaving 9 bases not matched to a gene. CDR3 length: 13 amino acids. The V gene's germline CDR1 is LNHDA and CDR2 SQIVND (reference sequence). The chain's CDR3 is CATTGQGNYGYTF. CDR3 bases: TGTGCCACGACCGGACAGGGAAATTATGGCTACACCTTC.

V gene TRBV7-8 combines with J gene TRBJ1-5; tentative D call: TRBD1 (5 bases). The CDR3 loop spans 18 amino acids. Germline lookup yields CDR1 SGHVS and CDR2 FQNEAQ. V lost 1 base, J lost 5 bases, and 21 bases lay in between. The CDR3 loop is CASSLVGFGAGVDQPQHF. For the CDR3, the DNA is TGTGCCAGCAGCTTAGTAGGCTTTGGGGCAGGAGTCGATCAGCCCCAGCATTTT.

The rearrangement joins TRBV10-2 to TRBJ1-1; no clear D. This CDR3 region has 13 residues. The germline CDR1 and CDR2 sequences are WSHSY and SAAADI. Trimming stripped 5 bases from V and 1 base from J, with 8 bases between. CDR3 region: CASSRNKNTEAFF. The CDR3 DNA reads TGCGCCAGCAGTCGAAACAAGAACACTGAAGCTTTCTTT.